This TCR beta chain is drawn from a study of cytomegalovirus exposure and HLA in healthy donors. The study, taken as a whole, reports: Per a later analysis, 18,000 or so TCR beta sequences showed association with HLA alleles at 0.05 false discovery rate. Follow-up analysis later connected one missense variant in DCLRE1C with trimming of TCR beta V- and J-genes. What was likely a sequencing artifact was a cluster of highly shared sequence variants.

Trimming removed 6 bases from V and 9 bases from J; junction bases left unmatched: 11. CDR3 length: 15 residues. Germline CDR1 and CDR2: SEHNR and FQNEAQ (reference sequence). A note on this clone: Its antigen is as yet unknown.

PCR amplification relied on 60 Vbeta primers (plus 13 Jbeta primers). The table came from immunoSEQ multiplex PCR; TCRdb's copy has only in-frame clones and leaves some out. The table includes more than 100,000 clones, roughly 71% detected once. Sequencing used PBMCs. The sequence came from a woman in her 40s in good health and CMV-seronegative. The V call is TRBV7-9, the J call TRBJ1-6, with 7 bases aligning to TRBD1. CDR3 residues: CASSRRGTDRSPLHF. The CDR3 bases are TGTGCCAGCAGTCGCAGAGGGACAGATCGTTCACCCCTCCACTTT.